Here is one T cell receptor (beta chain) with its context. Per the germline V gene, CDR1 is SGHVS and CDR2 is FQNEAQ. V was clipped by 5 bases and J by 5 bases; unmatched bases: 2. The length of the CDR3 is 13 residues. PCR employed 60 Vbeta and 13 Jbeta primers. TCRdb keeps only in-frame clones here, not all; method: immunoSEQ multiplex PCR. Of approximately 160,000 clones listed, roughly three quarters are singletons. The sample originates from a study of cytomegalovirus exposure and HLA in healthy donors. This receptor was identified in a male donor in good health and CMV-seropositive. Sequenced: PBMCs. This sequence joins TRBV7-8 and TRBJ2-4, with 8 bases fitting TRBD1. The CDR3 reads CASSLDRENIQYF. CDR3 coding DNA: TGTGCCAGCAGCCTGGACAGGGAAAACATTCAGTACTTC. Based on the CDR3 plus reference TRBV7-8 and TRBJ2-4, the full variable domain is GAGVSQSPRYKVAKRGQDVALRCDPISGHVSLFWYQQALGQGPEFLTYFQNEAQLDKSGLPSDRFFAERPEGSVSTLKIQRTQQEDSAVYLCASSLDRENIQYFGAGTRLSVL.